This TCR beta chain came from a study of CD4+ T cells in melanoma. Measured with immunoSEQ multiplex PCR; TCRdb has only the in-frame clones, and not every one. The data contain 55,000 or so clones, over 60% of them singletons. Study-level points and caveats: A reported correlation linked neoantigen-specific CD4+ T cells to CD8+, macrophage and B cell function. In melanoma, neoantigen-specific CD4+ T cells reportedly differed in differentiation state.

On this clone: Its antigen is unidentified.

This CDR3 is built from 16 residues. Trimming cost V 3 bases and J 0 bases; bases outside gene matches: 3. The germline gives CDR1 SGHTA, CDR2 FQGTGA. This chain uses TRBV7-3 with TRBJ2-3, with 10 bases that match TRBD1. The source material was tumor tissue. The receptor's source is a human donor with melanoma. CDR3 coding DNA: TGTGCCAGCAGCTTGACAGGGGGCTGGAGCACAGATACGCAGTATTTT. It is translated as CASSLTGGWSTDTQYF.